This record concerns one TCR beta chain sequence. Antigen specificity is unknown. This entry is derived from a study of radiation and T cells in renal cell carcinoma. Time point: blood 4 weeks post-SBRT, at nephrectomy. Documented treatment: 15 Gy SBRT to primary tumor, nephrectomy 4 weeks later. Nephrectomy followed 15 Gy stereotactic body radiation by 4 weeks. After SBRT, blood was collected at 2 and 4 weeks, plus baseline. The repertoire was sequenced with immunoSEQ multiplex PCR; TCRdb's copy has only in-frame clones and lacks some. The sample has about 150,000 clones, 75% to 90% seen once. Per the germline V gene, CDR1 is SQVTM and CDR2 is ANQGSEA. There are 15 residues in the CDR3. The V gene lost 6 bases and the J gene lost 1 base, with 18 bases spanning the gap. General study results and limits: From baseline, blood top tumor clonotypes peaked at 2 weeks post-radiation.

The input for sequencing was blood, taken from a patient whose treatment included radiotherapy and nephrectomy. The TCR sequence derives from a woman aged 45-65 years with renal cell carcinoma. The V and J genes are TRBV29-1 and TRBJ1-1, with D possibly being TRBD1 (5 bases). The CDR3 nucleotides are TGCAGCGTACCGACGGGGGGGTCGGGGAACACTGAAGCTTTCTTT. This sequence encodes CSVPTGGSGNTEAFF.